This T cell receptor beta chain appears in the sequencing data of a study of early T cells in non-severe SARS-CoV-2 infection (dated by TCRdb to the early 2020s). As for the study more broadly: Because TCR sequencing was done on bulk RNA from unsorted whole blood, the alpha and beta chains could not be paired. Summary of the overall study and its limitations: VDJdb matching was skewed toward anti-spike CD8 responses, so virus-specific expansions were likely underestimated and private and CD4 specificities were missed.

This clonotype appeared a few times. Its antigen is not yet known. No base quality values were provided; no much bigger clone lies one nucleotide off. Libraries were prepared through 5' RACE. Data came from a NextSeq 500. To correct for sequencing error and PCR bias, the TCR library protocol tagged individual cDNA molecules with unique molecular identifiers. Sequencing covered both TCR alpha and beta chains, and within each sample the abundances of alpha and beta sequences were tightly co-correlated. Per the authors' processing: Decombinator V4 was used to annotate TCR sequences for V gene, J gene and CDR3. Expanded TCRs were defined as changing significantly between any two time points under a Poisson model with p below 0.0001. Abundances of TCRs were expressed as counts per million after normalisation to the total number of TCRs sequenced in each sample. MAIT TCRs were defined by TRAV1-2 paired with TRAJ12, TRAJ20 or TRAJ33, and iNKT TCRs by TRAV10 paired with TRAJ18. VDJdb, accessed 1 November 2021, was searched for CMV, EBV and SARS-CoV-2 annotated TCRs, excluding TCRs annotated for multiple antigens. Using fastp trimming at Q25 and MiXCR clonotype assembly, TCRdb reanalyzed the public sequencing data and kept in-frame beta chains. One record per CDR3 amino acid sequence lists the most common genes and DNA. The V and J calls, along with clone size, are taken from TCRdb and not from the paper's own processing. This sample is represented by about 81,000 distinct CDR3 sequences; 5% to 7% of them were singletons. The top ten clones comprise about 7.8% of the sample.

Looking up the germline V gene yields CDR1 SGHRS and CDR2 YFSETQ. The junction carries 17 bases between V and J, which are trimmed by 4 bases and 6 bases respectively. Reading from cysteine to phenylalanine, the CDR3 counts 14 amino acids. Only the CDR3 portion is preserved as DNA: 42 bases, with reading frame beginning at the first base. This was a case-control study nested in a cohort of healthcare workers in London, UK, who had nasopharyngeal swab PCR tests and blood samples taken every week. Between 23 and 31 March 2020, the week of the UK lockdown, healthcare workers were enrolled and then followed up weekly for as long as 16 weeks.

Sequences were obtained from whole blood. This clonotype was sampled from an adult who was a healthcare worker with PCR-confirmed SARS-CoV-2 infection or an uninfected control (not recorded which). Recombination joined TRBV5-1 with TRBJ2-7; the D gene identity is not certain. The DNA sequence follows: TGCGCCAGCAGCACCCTACCGGGCTTTTTCGAGCAGTACTTC. Translated, this is CASSTLPGFFEQYF.